The 8 T cell receptor beta chains reported below all come from one sample, sequenced in a study of technical replicates of blood from several donors. Method: immunoSEQ multiplex PCR; TCRdb's copy keeps in-frame clones and lacks some. The repertoire has almost 70,000 clones, approximately 89% of them found once; the top ten carry 4.7%. The sample consisted of PBMCs. The source is a human donor in good health. Some clones in this sample may be carry-over from other donors' samples.

The chain uses TRBV4-2 and TRBJ1-2; TRBD1 might be the D (5 bases). The ends were cut back, 3 bases at V and 4 bases at J, with 9 bases in the middle. The CDR3 is made up of 13 amino acids. Germline-derived CDR1 and CDR2 are LGHNA and YNFKEQ. Here the CDR3 DNA reads TGTGCCAGCAGCCAGGAGGGGACCTATGGCTACACCTTC. This sequence encodes CASSQEGTYGYTF.

This chain links TRBV30 with TRBJ1-6; D unresolved. Per germline, CDR1 GTSNPN and CDR2 SVGIG (reference sequence). With 4 bases removed from V and 10 bases from J, the gap between germline ends came to 14 bases. The CDR3 sequence is 13 residues long. CDR3 coding DNA: TGTGCCTGGACCCAGCAGGTCCTATCACCCCTCCACTTT. This codes for CAWTQQVLSPLHF.

V gene TRBV9 combines with J gene TRBJ2-1; D not certain. Germline CDR1 SGDLS, CDR2 YYNGEE. Trimming removed 3 bases from V and 4 bases from J, with 11 bases in between. The CDR3 is 14 amino acids. CDR3 region: CASSGAQAYNEQFF. CDR3 sequence (DNA): TGTGCCAGCAGCGGTGCCCAGGCTTACAATGAGCAGTTCTTC.

The rearrangement links TRBV9 to TRBJ2-3; TRBD1 aligns across 7 bases. Per germline, CDR1 SGDLS and CDR2 YYNGEE. This CDR3 has 17 amino acids. V gave up 0 bases and J gave up 1 base; unmatched junction bases: 8. Written as DNA, the CDR3 is TGTGCCAGCAGCGTAGCAGGGGGTCTATTGGGCACAGATACGCAGTATTTT. Translation: CASSVAGGLLGTDTQYF.

J is TRBJ2-1 and V is TRBV5-4, with D maybe TRBD2 (6 bases). V lost 2 bases and J lost 7, with 13 bases in between. The germline V gene has CDR1 SGHNT and CDR2 YYREEE (reference sequence). The CDR3 spans 14 residues. Here the CDR3 reads CASSFGGARNEQFF. CDR3 in DNA: TGTGCCAGCAGCTTTGGAGGGGCCAGGAATGAGCAGTTCTTC.

The CDR3 loop reads CASRTGGDEQFF. In DNA, the CDR3 is TGTGCCAGTAGGACAGGGGGGGATGAGCAGTTCTTC. V is TRBV19 and J is TRBJ2-1; 9 nucleotides line up with TRBD1. CDR3 length: 12 residues. Per the germline V gene, CDR1 is LNHDA and CDR2 is SQIVND (reference sequence). Trimming cost V 6 bases and J 8 bases; bases outside gene matches: 2.

The J gene is TRBJ2-5, the V gene TRBV2, with D perhaps TRBD1 (6 bases). V lost 6 bases and J 0 bases, leaving 8 bases between the germline ends. There are 13 residues in the CDR3. Germline V CDR1 and CDR2: SNHLY, FYNNEI. The CDR3 region is CASSGDNQETQYF. CDR3 bases: TGTGCCAGCAGCGGGGACAACCAAGAGACCCAGTACTTC.

The chain combines TRBV4-2 with TRBJ2-3, with 12 positions matching TRBD2. Germline trimming cut 1 base from V and 6 bases from J; bases unmatched to any gene: 11. Germline values: CDR1 LGHNA, CDR2 YNFKEQ. The CDR3 is 18 amino acids. The CDR3 is CASSQVGGLAGPSDTQYF. The CDR3 region has the DNA TGTGCCAGCAGCCAAGTAGGGGGACTAGCGGGCCCCTCTGATACGCAGTATTTT.